This entry lists 8 T cell receptor beta chains sequenced from one sample in a study of T cells in localized non-small cell lung cancer. Generated by immunoSEQ multiplex PCR, the TCRdb table keeps only in-frame clones and is missing some. Of 70,000 or so clones in the sample, about 88% are singletons; the top ten hold approximately 1.2%. Sample: peripheral blood, taken before any cancer treatment. The receptors were sampled from a female donor older than 55 with stage I lung adenocarcinoma.

This chain connects TRBV14 to TRBJ2-6; 7 bases are shared with TRBD1. CDR1 SGHDN and CDR2 FVKESK come from the germline V gene. V was clipped by 3 bases and J by 0 bases; unmatched bases: 8. This CDR3 has 18 amino acids. DNA of the CDR3: TGTGCCAGCAGCCAGTACCGGGACAGCTCCTCTGGGGCCAACGTCCTGACTTTC. Protein sequence: CASSQYRDSSSGANVLTF.

The sample holds a few counts of this clone. The chain joins TRBV11-3 to TRBJ2-7; 9 nucleotides agree with TRBD1. The CDR3 is 14 amino acids. Germline CDR1 is SGHNT and CDR2 is YENEEA. After removal of 5 bases from V and 3 bases from J, the junction contained 5 bases not matched to a gene. CDR3 sequence: CASSTRDRDYEQYF. The CDR3, as DNA: TGTGCCAGCAGCACCCGGGACAGGGACTACGAGCAGTACTTC.

The rearrangement uses TRBV18 and TRBJ2-7; maybe TRBD2 (6 bases). V lost 2 bases and J 2 bases, leaving 10 bases between the germline ends. Germline V gene lookup returns CDR1 KGHSH and CDR2 LQKENI. CDR3 length: 14 amino acids. CDR3: CASSPERGTYEQYF. In DNA form, the CDR3 reads TGTGCCAGCTCACCAGAACGGGGGACCTACGAGCAGTACTTC. Supplemented by reference TRBV18 and TRBJ2-7, the full variable domain reads NAGVMQNPRHLVRRRGQEARLRCSPMKGHSHVYWYRQLPEEGLKFMVYLQKENIIDESGMPKERFSAEFPKEGPSILRIQQVVRGDSAAYFCASSPERGTYEQYFGPGTRLTVT.

The genes are TRBV6-4 and TRBJ1-2, with D unresolved. Trimming shortened V by 3 bases and J by 2 bases, and 13 bases separated the two germline ends. The CDR3 loop spans 15 amino acids. CDR1 and CDR2 (germline): MRHNA, SNTAGT. The CDR3 sequence is CASSESNGQNYGYTF. The CDR3 nucleotides are TGTGCCAGCAGTGAATCGAACGGCCAGAACTATGGCTACACCTTC.

This clone appeared once. The chain has TRBV19 and TRBJ1-1; D ambiguous. CDR1 is LNHDA, CDR2 SQIVND, per germline (reference sequence). The ends were cut back, 3 bases at V and 0 bases at J, with 8 bases in the middle. The CDR3 loop spans 14 amino acids. The CDR3 protein is CASSIREVNTEAFF. In DNA form, the CDR3 reads TGTGCCAGTAGTATTAGAGAGGTGAACACTGAAGCTTTCTTT. The whole variable domain, remainder taken from reference TRBV19 and TRBJ1-1, is DGGITQSPKYLFRKEGQNVTLSCEQNLNHDAMYWYRQDPGQGLRLIYYSQIVNDFQKGDIAEGYSVSREKKESFPLTVTSAQKNPTAFYLCASSIREVNTEAFFGQGTRLTVV.

This clone was seen once. The CDR3 loop reads CASSYSSGQGRGTQYF. The CDR3, as DNA: TGTGCCAGCAGTTACTCGAGTGGACAGGGGCGAGGTACGCAGTATTTT. The J gene is TRBJ2-3, the V gene TRBV6-5; TRBD1 matches at 9 bases. The V gene's germline CDR1 is MNHEY and CDR2 SVGAGI. There are 16 residues in the CDR3. Trimming at V came to 0 bases and at J to 8 bases, leaving 9 bases not matched to a gene.

The chain combines TRBV7-3 with TRBJ1-3; TRBD1 aligns across 7 bases. Trimming at V came to 5 bases and at J to 3 bases, leaving 4 bases not matched to a gene. The germline gives CDR1 SGHTA, CDR2 FQGTGA. The CDR3 has 14 residues. The CDR3 here is CASSPGTDGNTIYF. The CDR3 DNA is TGTGCCAGCAGCCCCGGGACAGATGGAAACACCATATATTTT.

This clone was counted once. One end of the junction is discordant with germline, which a read error may explain. The CDR3: CASSQVGLANEVF. The CDR3 coding sequence is TGCGCCAGCAGCCAAGTCGGGTTAGCCAACGAGGTCTTC. The genes are TRBV4-1 and TRBJ2-1; D remains unclear. CDR3 length: 13 residues. CDR1 and CDR2 from the germline V gene are MGHRA and YSYEKL.